This T cell receptor (beta chain) appears in the sequencing data of a study of memory CD4+ T cells and cytomegalovirus serostatus. Overall study: Donors were healthy Belgian adults, 9 or 10 CMV seropositive and about two dozen seronegative.

As originally analysed: Out-of-frame sequences were removed, leaving around 2.2 million distinct TCRbeta sequences. Here immunoSEQ multiplex PCR was the method, and the copy in TCRdb shows in-frame clones only, minus some. V and J calls and clone size come straight from that table; D and trimming were deduced from the DNA. This sample has around 50,000 clones, with around 78% found just once. Single viable CD3+CD4+CD8-CD45RO+ cells were sorted as the memory CD4+ T cells. The CDR3 consists of 16 residues. Germline V gene lookup returns CDR1 SGHNT and CDR2 YYREEE (reference sequence). V shed 4 bases and J shed 5 bases, with 21 bases lying between them.

The V gene is TRBV5-4, the J gene TRBJ1-1; possibly TRBD1 for D (5 bases). The origin of this receptor is an adult in good health and CMV-seronegative. The sample consisted of memory CD4+ T cells from blood. The CDR3 loop reads CASSPPGPRSETEAFF. The CDR3 DNA reads as TGTGCCAGCAGCCCCCCAGGGCCCCGGTCGGAAACTGAAGCTTTCTTT.